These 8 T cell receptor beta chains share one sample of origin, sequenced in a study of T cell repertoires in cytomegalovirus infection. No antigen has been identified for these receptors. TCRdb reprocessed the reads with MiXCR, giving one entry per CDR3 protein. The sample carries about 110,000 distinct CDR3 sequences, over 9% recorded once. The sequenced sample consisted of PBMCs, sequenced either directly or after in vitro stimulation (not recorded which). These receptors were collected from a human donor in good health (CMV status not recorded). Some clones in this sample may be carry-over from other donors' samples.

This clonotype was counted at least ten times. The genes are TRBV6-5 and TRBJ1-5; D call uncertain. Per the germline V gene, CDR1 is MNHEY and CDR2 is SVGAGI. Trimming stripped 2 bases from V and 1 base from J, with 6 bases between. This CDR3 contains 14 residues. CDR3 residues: CASSYLDSNQPQHF. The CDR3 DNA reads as TGTGCCAGCAGTTACCTGGACAGCAATCAGCCCCAGCATTTT.

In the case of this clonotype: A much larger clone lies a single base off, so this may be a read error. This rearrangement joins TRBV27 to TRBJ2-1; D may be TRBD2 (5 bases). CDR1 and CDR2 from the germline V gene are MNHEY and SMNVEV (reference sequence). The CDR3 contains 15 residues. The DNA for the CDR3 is TGTGCCAGCTATCGGGCGGGTATGGCGTTAGGTGAGCAGTTGTTC. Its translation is CASYRAGMALGEQLF.

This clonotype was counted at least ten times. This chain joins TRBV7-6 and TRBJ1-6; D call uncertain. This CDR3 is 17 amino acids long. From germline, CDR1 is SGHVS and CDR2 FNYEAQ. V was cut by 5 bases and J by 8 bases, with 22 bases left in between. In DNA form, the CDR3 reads TGTGCCAGCAGCCCAAATAAAGCGGGGTACCTTGATTCACCCCTCCACTTT. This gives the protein CASSPNKAGYLDSPLHF.

The CDR3 DNA sequence: TGTGCCAGCTCACTTCTACGGACAGGGCTAAACAATGAGCAGTTCTTC. Its protein product is CASSLLRTGLNNEQFF. V is TRBV18 and J is TRBJ2-1; 8 bases map to TRBD1. Per the germline V gene, CDR1 is KGHSH and CDR2 is LQKENI. The J segment lost 5 bases and the V segment lost 4 bases, leaving 10 bases of the junction unmatched. The CDR3 runs 16 residues.

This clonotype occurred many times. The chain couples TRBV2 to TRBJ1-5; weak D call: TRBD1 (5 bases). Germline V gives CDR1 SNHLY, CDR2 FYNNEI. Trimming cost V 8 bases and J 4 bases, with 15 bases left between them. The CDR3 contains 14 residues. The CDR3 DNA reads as TGTGCCAGCCGGCGGGGGGAGGGAAATCAGCCCCAGCATTTT. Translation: CASRRGEGNQPQHF.

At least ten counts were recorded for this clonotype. CDR3 residues: CASSRGVTDTEAFF. DNA of the CDR3: TGTGCCAGCAGCCGAGGGGTGACGGACACTGAAGCTTTCTTT. The chain uses TRBV9 and TRBJ1-1; maybe TRBD1 (5 bases). With 4 bases removed from V and 3 bases from J, the gap between germline ends came to 13 bases. CDR1 is SGDLS, CDR2 YYNGEE, per germline. The CDR3 covers 14 residues.

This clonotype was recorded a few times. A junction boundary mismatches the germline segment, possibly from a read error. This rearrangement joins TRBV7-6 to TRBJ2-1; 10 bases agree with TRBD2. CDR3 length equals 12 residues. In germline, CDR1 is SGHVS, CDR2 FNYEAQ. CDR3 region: CASSFGSGLALF. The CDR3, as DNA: TGTGCCAGCAGCTTTGGTTCGGGACTAGCGCTCTTC.

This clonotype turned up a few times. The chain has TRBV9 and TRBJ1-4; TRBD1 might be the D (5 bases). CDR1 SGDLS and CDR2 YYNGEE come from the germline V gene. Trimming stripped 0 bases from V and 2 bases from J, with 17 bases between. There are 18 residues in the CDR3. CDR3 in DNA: TGTGCCAGCAGCGTAGGGGGCAGGGCGATTAATACTAATGAAAAACTGTTTTTT. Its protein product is CASSVGGRAINTNEKLFF.